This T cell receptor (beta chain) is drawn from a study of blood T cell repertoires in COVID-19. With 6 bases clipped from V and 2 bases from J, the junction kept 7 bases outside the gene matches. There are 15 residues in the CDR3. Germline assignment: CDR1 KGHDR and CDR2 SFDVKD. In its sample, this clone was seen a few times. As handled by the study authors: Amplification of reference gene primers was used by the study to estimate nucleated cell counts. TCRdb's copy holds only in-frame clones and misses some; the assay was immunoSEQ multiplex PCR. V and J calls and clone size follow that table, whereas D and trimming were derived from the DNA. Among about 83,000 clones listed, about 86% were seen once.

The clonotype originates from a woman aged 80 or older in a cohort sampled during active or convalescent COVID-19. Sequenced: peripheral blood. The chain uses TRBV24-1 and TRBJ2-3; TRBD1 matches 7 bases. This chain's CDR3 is CATSPTGQHTDTQYF. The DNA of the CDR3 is TGTGCCACCAGTCCAACGGGACAGCACACAGATACGCAGTATTTT.